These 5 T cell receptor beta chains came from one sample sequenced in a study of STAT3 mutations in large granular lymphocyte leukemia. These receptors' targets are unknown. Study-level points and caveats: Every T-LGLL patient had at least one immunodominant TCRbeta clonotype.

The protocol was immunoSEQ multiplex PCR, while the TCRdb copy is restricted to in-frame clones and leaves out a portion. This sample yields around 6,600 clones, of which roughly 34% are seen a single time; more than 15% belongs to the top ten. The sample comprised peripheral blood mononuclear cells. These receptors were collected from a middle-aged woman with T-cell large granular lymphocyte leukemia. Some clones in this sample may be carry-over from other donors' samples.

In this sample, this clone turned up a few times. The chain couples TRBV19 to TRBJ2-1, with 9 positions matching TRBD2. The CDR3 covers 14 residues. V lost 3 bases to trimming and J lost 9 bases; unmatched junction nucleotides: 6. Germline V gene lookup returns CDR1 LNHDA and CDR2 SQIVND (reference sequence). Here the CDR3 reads CASSIAGGSTEQFF. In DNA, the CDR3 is TGTGCCAGTAGTATTGCGGGAGGGTCCACTGAGCAGTTCTTC.

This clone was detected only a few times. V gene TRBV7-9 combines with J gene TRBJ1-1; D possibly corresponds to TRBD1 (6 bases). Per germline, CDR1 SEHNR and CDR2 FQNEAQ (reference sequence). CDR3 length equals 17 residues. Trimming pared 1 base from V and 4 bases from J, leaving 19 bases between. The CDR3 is CASSLEAGGRGPTEAFF. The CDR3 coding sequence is TGTGCCAGCAGCTTAGAGGCCGGGGGACGGGGGCCCACTGAAGCTTTCTTT.

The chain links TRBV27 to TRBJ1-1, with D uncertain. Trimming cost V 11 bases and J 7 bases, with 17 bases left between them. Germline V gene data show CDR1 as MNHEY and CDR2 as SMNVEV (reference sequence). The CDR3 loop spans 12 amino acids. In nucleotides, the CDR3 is TGTGCCTGCGGGATCCCGCGACGTGAAGCTTTCTTT. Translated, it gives CACGIPRREAFF.

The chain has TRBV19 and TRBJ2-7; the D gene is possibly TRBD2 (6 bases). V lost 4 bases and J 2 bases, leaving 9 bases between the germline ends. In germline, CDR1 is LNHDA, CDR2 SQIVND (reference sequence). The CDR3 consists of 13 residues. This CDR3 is CASSRGLTYEQYF. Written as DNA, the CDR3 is TGTGCCAGTAGTAGGGGACTGACCTACGAGCAGTACTTC.

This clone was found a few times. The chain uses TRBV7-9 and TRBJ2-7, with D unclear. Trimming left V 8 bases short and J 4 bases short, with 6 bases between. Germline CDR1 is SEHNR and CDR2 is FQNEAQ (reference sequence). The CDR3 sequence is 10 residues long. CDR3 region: CASGGYEQYF. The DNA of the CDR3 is TGTGCCAGCGGTGGGTACGAGCAGTACTTC.